The clone carrying this T cell receptor gamma chain came up many times. As yet, its antigen is unknown. Other DNA sequences in the sample encode the same CDR3. The data belong to a study of γδ T cells in repeated Plasmodium falciparum infection. Across the whole study: Over about 600 days, donors received four mosquito-bite P. falciparum NF54 infections. Timepoints: baseline, immediately before selected infections, and 21 days after every infection.

Germline CDR1 is EGSNGY and CDR2 is YDSYNSKV. The CDR3 is 14 residues long. Trimming at V came to 0 bases and at J to 3 bases, leaving 5 bases not matched to a gene. TCRdb re-called the multiplex PCR reads via CATT. The sample lists 27,000 or so gamma-chain clones, more than 1.4% occurring once. Study findings and constraints: In Vdelta2-negative, largely Vdelta1+, gammadelta repertoires, repeated controlled infections appeared to drive clonal selection waves.

Vgamma9/Vdelta2+ and Vdelta2-negative gammadelta T cells were flow-sorted from PBMC for bulk sequencing. The sample comprised gamma-delta T cells from blood. The receptor comes from a pool of human donors (malaria-infected and uninfected, not separated). The rearrangement uses TRGV2 and TRGJ1 or TRGJ2. The CDR3 DNA reads as TGTGCCACCTGGGACGGGCGACCTTATTATAAGAAACTCTTT. Protein: CATWDGRPYYKKLF.